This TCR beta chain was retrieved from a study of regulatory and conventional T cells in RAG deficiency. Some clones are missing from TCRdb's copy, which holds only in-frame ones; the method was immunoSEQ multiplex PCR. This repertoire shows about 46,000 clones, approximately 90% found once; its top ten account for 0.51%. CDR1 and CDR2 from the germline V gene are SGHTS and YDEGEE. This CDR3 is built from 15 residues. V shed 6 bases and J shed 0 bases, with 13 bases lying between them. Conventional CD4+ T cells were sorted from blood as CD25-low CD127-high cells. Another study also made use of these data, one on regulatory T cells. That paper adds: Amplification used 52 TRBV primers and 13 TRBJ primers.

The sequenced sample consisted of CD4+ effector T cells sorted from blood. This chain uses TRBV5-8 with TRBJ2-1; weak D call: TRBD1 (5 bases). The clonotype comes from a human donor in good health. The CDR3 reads CASTRRQNSYNEQFF. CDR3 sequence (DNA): TGTGCCAGCACCCGCCGACAGAACTCCTACAATGAGCAGTTCTTC.